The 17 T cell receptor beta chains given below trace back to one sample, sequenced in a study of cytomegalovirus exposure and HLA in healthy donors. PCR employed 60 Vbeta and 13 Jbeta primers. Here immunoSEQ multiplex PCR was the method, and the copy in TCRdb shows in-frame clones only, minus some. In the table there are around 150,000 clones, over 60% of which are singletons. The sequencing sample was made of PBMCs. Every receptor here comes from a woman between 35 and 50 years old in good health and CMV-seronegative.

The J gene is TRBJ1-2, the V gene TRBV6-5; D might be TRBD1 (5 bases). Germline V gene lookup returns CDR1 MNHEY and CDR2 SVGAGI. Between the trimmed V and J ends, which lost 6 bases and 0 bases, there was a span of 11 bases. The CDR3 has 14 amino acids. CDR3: CASSRQPANYGYTF. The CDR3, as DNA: TGTGCCAGCAGCAGACAGCCTGCTAACTATGGCTACACCTTC.

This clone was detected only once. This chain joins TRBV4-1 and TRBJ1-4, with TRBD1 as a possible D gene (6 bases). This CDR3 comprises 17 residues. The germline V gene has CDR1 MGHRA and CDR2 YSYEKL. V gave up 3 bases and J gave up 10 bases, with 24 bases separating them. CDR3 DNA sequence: TGCGCCAGCAGCCAGAGCTCAACAGGGAAGGGTATGTCAAAACTGTTTTTT. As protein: CASSQSSTGKGMSKLFF.

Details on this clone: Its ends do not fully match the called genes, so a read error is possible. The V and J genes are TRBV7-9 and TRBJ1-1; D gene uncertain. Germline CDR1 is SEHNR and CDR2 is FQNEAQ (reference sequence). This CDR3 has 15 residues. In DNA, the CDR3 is TGTTCCAGCAGCTTCCTTCTGTTACGAGGGACTGAAGCTTTCTTT. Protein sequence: CSSSFLLLRGTEAFF.

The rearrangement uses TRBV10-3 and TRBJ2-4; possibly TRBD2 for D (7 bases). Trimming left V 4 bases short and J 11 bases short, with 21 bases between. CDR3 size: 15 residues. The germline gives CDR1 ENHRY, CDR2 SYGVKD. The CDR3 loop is CAISAGEGGELVQYF. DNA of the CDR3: TGTGCCATCAGTGCGGGGGAGGGGGGGGAGTTAGTTCAGTACTTC.

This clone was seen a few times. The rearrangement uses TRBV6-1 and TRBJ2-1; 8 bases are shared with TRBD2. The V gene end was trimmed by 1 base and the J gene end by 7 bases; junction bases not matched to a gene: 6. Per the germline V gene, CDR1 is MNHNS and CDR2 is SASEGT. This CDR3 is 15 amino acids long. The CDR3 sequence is CASSEDGTSNNEQFF. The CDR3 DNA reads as TGTGCCAGCAGTGAAGACGGGACTAGTAATAATGAGCAGTTCTTC.

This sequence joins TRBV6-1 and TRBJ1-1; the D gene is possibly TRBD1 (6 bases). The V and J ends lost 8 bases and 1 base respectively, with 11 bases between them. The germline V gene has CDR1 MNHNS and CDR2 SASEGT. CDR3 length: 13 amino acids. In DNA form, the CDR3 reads TGTGCCAGCGGGACATTCTCGAACACTGAAGCTTTCTTT. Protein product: CASGTFSNTEAFF.

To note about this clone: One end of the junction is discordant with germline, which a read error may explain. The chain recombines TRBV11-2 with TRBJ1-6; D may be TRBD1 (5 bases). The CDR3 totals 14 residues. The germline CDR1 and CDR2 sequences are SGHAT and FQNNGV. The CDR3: CASSIAGYDSPPHF. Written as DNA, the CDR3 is TGTGCCAGCAGCATAGCAGGGTATGACTCACCCCCCCACTTT. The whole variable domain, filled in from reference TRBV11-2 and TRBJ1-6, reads EAGVAQSPRYKIIEKRQSVAFWCNPISGHATLYWYQQILGQGPKLLIQFQNNGVVDDSQLPKDRFSAERLKGVDSTLKIQPAKLEDSAVYLCASSIAGYDSPPHFGNGTRLTVT.

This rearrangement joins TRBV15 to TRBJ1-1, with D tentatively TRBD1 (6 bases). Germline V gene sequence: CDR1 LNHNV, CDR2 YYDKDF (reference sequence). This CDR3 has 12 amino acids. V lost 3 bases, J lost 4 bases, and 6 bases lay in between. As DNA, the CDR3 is TGTGCCACCAGCAGGGGGGCCACTGAAGCTTTCTTT. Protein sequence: CATSRGATEAFF.

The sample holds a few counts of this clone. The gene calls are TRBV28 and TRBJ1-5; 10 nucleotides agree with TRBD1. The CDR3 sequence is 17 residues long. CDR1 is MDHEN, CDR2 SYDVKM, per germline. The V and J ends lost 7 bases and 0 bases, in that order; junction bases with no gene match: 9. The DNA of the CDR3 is TGTGCCAGCACCACGGGGACAGGGGTCTATAGCAATCAGCCCCAGCATTTT. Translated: CASTTGTGVYSNQPQHF.

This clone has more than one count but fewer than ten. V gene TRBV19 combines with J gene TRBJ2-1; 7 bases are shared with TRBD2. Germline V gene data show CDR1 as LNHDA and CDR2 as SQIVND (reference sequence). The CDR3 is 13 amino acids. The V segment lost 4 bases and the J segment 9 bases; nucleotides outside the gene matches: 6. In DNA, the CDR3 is TGTGCCAGTAGTAGCGGGAGCAGAGTTGAGCAGTTCTTC. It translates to CASSSGSRVEQFF. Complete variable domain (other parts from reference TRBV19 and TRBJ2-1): DGGITQSPKYLFRKEGQNVTLSCEQNLNHDAMYWYRQDPGQGLRLIYYSQIVNDFQKGDIAEGYSVSREKKESFPLTVTSAQKNPTAFYLCASSSGSRVEQFFGPGTRLTVL.

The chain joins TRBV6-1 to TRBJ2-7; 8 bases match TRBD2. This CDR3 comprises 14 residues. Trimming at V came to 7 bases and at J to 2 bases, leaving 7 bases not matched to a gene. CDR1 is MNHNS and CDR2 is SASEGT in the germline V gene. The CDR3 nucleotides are TGTGCCAGCATTAGCGGGGACACTACCTACGAGCAGTACTTC. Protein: CASISGDTTYEQYF.

The CDR3 protein is CASSLIAFRPGLAGRRLSTDTQYF. Here the CDR3 DNA reads TGTGCCAGCAGTTTAATAGCTTTCCGGCCGGGACTAGCGGGGCGACGCCTAAGCACAGATACGCAGTATTTT. The chain employs TRBV27 and TRBJ2-3, with 13 positions matching TRBD2. The CDR3 is 24 residues long. V shed 2 bases, J shed 0 bases, and the junction held 23 bases outside the gene matches. Per germline, CDR1 MNHEY and CDR2 SMNVEV (reference sequence).

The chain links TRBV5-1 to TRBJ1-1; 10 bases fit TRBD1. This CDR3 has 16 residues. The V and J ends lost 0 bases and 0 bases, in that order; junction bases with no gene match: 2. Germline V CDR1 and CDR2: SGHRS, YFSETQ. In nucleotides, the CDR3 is TGCGCCAGCAGCTTGGGACAGGGGGCAATGAACACTGAAGCTTTCTTT. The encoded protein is CASSLGQGAMNTEAFF.

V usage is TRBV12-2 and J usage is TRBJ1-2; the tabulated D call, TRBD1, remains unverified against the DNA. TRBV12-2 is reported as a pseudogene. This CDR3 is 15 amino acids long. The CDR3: CASRLVPTHNYGYTF. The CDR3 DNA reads TGTGCAAGTCGCTTAGTCCCGACACATAACTATGGCTACACCTTC.

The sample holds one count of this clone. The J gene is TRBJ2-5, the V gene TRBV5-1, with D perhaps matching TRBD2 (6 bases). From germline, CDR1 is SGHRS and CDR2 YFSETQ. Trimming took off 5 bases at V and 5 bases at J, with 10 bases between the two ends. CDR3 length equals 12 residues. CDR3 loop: CASRLAEETQYF. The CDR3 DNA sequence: TGCGCCAGCAGACTAGCTGAGGAGACCCAGTACTTC.

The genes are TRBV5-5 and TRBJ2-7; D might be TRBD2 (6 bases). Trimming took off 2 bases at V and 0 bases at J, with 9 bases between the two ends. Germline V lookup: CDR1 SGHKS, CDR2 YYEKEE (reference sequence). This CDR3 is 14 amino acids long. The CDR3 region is CASSFGGSSYEQYF. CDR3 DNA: TGTGCCAGCAGCTTCGGAGGGAGCTCCTACGAGCAGTACTTC.

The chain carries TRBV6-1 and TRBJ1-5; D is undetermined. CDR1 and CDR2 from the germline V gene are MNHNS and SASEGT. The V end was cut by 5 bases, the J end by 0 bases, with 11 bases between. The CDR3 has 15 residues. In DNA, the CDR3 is TGTGCCAGCAGTTGGTCCCAGTATAGCAATCAGCCCCAGCATTTT. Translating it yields CASSWSQYSNQPQHF.